Each of the 5 T cell receptor beta chains below was sequenced from the same sample in a study of OX40 agonist ivuxolimab in advanced cancers. Sequencing used immunoSEQ multiplex PCR; TCRdb keeps in-frame clones, though not all of them. Of about 80,000 clones detected, around nine tenths appear once; the ten largest clones hold approximately 4.8%. Sample: CD4+ or CD8+ T cells sorted from blood, taken in a trial of the OX40 agonist ivuxolimab. The origin of the receptors is an adult with an advanced solid tumor such as melanoma, head and neck, liver or kidney cancer.

The DNA of the CDR3 is TGTGCCAGCAGTGCGGTTCTGAGCACAGATACGCAGTATTTT. Protein sequence: CASSAVLSTDTQYF. This sequence joins TRBV2 and TRBJ2-3; no clear D. With 4 bases removed from V and 0 bases from J, the gap between germline ends came to 8 bases. CDR3 size: 14 residues. The germline V gene has CDR1 SNHLY and CDR2 FYNNEI. The full variable domain, rest sourced from reference TRBV2 and TRBJ2-3, is EPEVTQTPSHQVTQMGQEVILRCVPISNHLYFYWYRQILGQKVEFLVSFYNNEISEKSEIFDDQFSVERPDGSNFTLKIRSTKLEDSAMYFCASSAVLSTDTQYFGPGTRLTVL.

The chain is built from TRBV11-2 and TRBJ1-4; TRBD1 might be the D (5 bases). The CDR3 is made up of 13 amino acids. V lost 2 bases and J 8 bases, leaving 9 bases between the germline ends. Germline V gene sequence: CDR1 SGHAT, CDR2 FQNNGV. Here the CDR3 reads CASSLIGVEKLFF. The CDR3 bases are TGTGCCAGCAGCTTAATAGGGGTAGAAAAACTGTTTTTT.

This clone was picked up a small number of times. This sequence joins TRBV9 and TRBJ1-5, with 9 positions matching TRBD1. The CDR3 consists of 15 residues. Trimming removed 7 bases from V and 4 bases from J; junction bases left unmatched: 9. Germline-derived CDR1 and CDR2 are SGDLS and YYNGEE. This CDR3 reads CASSRTGEVNQPQHF. The CDR3 DNA follows: TGTGCCAGCTCTAGGACAGGGGAAGTAAATCAGCCCCAGCATTTT.

The chain joins TRBV21-1 to TRBJ2-2; the table's D gene call, TRBD1, was not cross checked with the DNA. TRBV21-1 is a pseudogene segment. The CDR3 loop spans 17 amino acids. The CDR3 bases are TGTGCCTCCCTCCGGGGACAGGTAAATTTAACGTGTGGGGAGCTGTTTTTT. Its translation is CASLRGQVNLTCGELFF.

V usage is TRBV18 and J usage is TRBJ1-3; D remains ambiguous. Germline values: CDR1 KGHSH, CDR2 LQKENI. The V and J ends lost 0 bases and 4 bases respectively, with 10 bases between them. CDR3 length equals 15 residues. CDR3 sequence (DNA): TGTGCCAGCTCACCACCGTATAATTTCGGAAACACCATATATTTT. It codes for CASSPPYNFGNTIYF.